This TCR beta chain was captured in a study of blood T cell repertoires in COVID-19. Study-level background: Donors in the United States, Italy and Spain gave samples during acute or convalescent COVID-19. T cells, B-cell-depleted T cells, or PBMCs provided the cDNA or gDNA that served as material.

This CDR3 region has 14 residues. The V gene's germline CDR1 is MGHRA and CDR2 YSYEKL. V lost 4 bases and J lost 4, with 14 bases in between. Methods used by the authors: Amplification from reference gene primers served as the basis for estimated nucleated cell counts. Data came from immunoSEQ multiplex PCR; TCRdb stores just in-frame clones and leaves some out. For V, J and clone size, that table is used; D and trimming come from the DNA. The sample holds just over 650,000 clones, about 90% seen once. The sequence came from a woman in her late teens or twenties with acute or convalescent COVID-19. Sequencing was done on a sample of peripheral blood. The chain links TRBV4-1 to TRBJ2-7, with D possibly TRBD1 on 6 matching bases. The CDR3 is CASSRRTEPYEQYF. CDR3 nucleotide sequence: TGCGCCAGCAGCCGCCGGACAGAACCTTACGAGCAGTACTTC.